The sequence of this TCR beta chain was determined in a study of T cell responses to AZD1222 COVID-19 vaccine. Sequencing was performed with immunoSEQ multiplex PCR; in TCRdb, only in-frame clones are kept and a portion is missing. The sample shows around 100,000 clones, around nine tenths of them seen only once. This clone was seen a single time. This CDR3 spans 12 amino acids. Germline CDR1 reads SGHRS; CDR2 reads YFSETQ. Trimming removed 6 bases from V and 5 bases from J, with 11 bases in between. Material: peripheral blood, obtained on day 0 of AZD1222 vaccination. V gene TRBV5-1 combines with J gene TRBJ2-5; weak D call: TRBD1 (5 bases). The receptor's source is an adult in good health. The CDR3 region has the DNA TGCGCCAGCACAGGGTTAGGGGAGACCCAGTACTTC. Translating gives CASTGLGETQYF.